This T cell receptor (beta chain) was found in a study of multiple sclerosis patients with progressive multifocal leukoencephalopathy. Time point: around six months of natalizumab therapy. All PML patients were female, and all patients had earlier interferon beta. V gave up 4 bases and J gave up 8 bases, with 9 bases separating them. The CDR3 spans 12 residues. Germline V gene sequence: CDR1 SGHNT, CDR2 YENEEA. Generated by immunoSEQ multiplex PCR, the TCRdb table keeps only in-frame clones and is missing some. The sample shows 29,000 or so clones, about nine tenths of them seen only once. This clone has just one count. Its matching antigen is unknown. Study-wide results and limits: Expanded clones at PML onset predated and persisted through natalizumab therapy.

The specimen was PBMCs, collected from a patient treated with natalizumab. The chain uses TRBV11-3 and TRBJ2-1, with unresolved D. The clonotype comes from a human donor with multiple sclerosis. DNA for the CDR3: TGTGCCAGCAGCTCGACTTACGATGAGCAGTTCTTC. Translation: CASSSTYDEQFF.